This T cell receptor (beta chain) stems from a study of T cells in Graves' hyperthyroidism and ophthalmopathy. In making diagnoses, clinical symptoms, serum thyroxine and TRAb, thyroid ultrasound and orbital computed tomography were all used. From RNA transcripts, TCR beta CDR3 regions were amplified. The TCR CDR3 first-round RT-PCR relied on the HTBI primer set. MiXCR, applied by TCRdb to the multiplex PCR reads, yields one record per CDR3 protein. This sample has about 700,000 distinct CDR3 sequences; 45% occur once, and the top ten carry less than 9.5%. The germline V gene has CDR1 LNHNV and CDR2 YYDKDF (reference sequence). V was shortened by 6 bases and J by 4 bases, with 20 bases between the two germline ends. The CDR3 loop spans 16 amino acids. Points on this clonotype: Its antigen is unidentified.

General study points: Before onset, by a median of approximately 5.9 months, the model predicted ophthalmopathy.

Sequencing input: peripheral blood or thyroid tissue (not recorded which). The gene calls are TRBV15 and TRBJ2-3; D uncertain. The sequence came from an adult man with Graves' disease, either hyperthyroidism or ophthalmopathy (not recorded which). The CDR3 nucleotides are TGTGCCACCAGTCCGATCATACGGAGTGGCGCAGATACGCAGTATTTT. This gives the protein CATSPIIRSGADTQYF.